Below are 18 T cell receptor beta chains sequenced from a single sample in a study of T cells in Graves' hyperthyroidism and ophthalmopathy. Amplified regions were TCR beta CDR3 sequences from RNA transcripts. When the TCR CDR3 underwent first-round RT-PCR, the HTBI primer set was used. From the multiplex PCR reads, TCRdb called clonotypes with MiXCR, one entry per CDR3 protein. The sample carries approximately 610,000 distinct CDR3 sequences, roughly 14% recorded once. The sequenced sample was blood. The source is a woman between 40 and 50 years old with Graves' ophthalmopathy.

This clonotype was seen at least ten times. In DNA form, the CDR3 reads TGCAGCGTTTACAGCCTTCCTGAAGCTTTCTTT. Protein product: CSVYSLPEAFF. This rearrangement joins TRBV29-1 to TRBJ1-1, with D hard to call. Germline CDR1 and CDR2: SQVTM and ANQGSEA. The V end was cut by 5 bases, the J end by 6 bases, with 10 bases between. The CDR3 is 11 residues long.

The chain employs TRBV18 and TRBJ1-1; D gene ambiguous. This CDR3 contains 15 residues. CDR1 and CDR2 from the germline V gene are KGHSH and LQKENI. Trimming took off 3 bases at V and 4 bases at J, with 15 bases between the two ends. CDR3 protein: CASSPGRDSGTEAFF. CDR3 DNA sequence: TGTGCCAGCTCACCTGGCCGGGATTCGGGCACTGAAGCTTTCTTT.

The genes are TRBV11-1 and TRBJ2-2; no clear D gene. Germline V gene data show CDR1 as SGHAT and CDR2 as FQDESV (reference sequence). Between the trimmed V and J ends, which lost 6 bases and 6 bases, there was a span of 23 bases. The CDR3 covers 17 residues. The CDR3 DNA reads TGTGCCAGCAGACTCGGGCAATCGTTAAAAGAAGCCGGGGAGCTGTTTTTT. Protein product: CASRLGQSLKEAGELFF.

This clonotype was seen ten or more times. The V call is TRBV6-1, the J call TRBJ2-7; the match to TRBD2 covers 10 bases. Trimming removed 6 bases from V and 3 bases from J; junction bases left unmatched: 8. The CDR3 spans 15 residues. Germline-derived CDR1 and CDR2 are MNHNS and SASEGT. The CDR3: CASRTGTSAVYEQYF. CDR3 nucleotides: TGTGCCAGCAGAACCGGGACTAGCGCTGTCTACGAGCAGTACTTC.

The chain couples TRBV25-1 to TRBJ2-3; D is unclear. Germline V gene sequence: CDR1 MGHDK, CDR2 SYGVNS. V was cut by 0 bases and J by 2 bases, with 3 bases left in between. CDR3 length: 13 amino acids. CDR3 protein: CASSEYSTDTQYF. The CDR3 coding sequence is TGTGCCAGCAGTGAATATTCCACAGATACGCAGTATTTT.

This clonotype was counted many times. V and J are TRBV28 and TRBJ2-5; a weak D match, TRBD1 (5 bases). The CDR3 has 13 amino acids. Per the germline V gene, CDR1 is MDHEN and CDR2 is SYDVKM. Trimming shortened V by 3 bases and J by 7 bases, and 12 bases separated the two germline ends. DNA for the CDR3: TGTGCCAGCAGTTTGGGGCAATCAAGGACCCAGTACTTC. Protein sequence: CASSLGQSRTQYF. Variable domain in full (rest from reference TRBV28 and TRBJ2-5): DVKVTQSSRYLVKRTGEKVFLECVQDMDHENMFWYRQDPGLGLRLIYFSYDVKMKEKGDIPEGYSVSREKKERFSLILESASTNQTSMYLCASSLGQSRTQYFGPGTRLLVL.

The CDR3 sequence is CASSVRTGWVYEQYF. The CDR3 coding sequence is TGTGCCAGCAGTGTCCGGACAGGGTGGGTCTACGAGCAGTACTTC. The rearrangement uses TRBV28 and TRBJ2-7, with 8 positions matching TRBD1. Losses at the gene ends were 5 bases for V and 3 bases for J; bases not matched to a gene: 9. Germline V CDR1 and CDR2: MDHEN, SYDVKM. CDR3 length: 15 residues.

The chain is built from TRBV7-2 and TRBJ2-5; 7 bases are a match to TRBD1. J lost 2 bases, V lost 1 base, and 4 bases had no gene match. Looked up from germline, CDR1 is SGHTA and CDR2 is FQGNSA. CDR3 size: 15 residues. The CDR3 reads CASSLDRGPQETQYF. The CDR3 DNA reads TGTGCCAGCAGCTTAGACAGGGGACCGCAAGAGACCCAGTACTTC.

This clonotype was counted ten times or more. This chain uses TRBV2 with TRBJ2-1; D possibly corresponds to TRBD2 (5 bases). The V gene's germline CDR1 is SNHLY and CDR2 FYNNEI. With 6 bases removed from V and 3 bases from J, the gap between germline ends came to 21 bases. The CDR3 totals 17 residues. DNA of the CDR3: TGTGCCAGCAGGCCCAGGCGAGCAGGACTTAACTACAATGAGCAGTTCTTC. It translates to CASRPRRAGLNYNEQFF.

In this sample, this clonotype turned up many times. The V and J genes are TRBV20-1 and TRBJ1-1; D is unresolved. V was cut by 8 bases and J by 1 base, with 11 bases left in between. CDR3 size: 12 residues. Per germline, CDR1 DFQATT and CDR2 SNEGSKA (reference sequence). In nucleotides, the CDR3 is TGCAGTACCCCAGATGGGAACACTGAAGCTTTCTTT. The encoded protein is CSTPDGNTEAFF.

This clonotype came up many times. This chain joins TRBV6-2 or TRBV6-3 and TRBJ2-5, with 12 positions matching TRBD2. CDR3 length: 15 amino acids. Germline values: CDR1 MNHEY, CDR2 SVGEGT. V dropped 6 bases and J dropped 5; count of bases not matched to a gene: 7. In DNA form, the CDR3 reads TGTGCCAGCAGCCTCGGGACTAGCGGGTCTGAGACCCAGTACTTC. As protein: CASSLGTSGSETQYF.

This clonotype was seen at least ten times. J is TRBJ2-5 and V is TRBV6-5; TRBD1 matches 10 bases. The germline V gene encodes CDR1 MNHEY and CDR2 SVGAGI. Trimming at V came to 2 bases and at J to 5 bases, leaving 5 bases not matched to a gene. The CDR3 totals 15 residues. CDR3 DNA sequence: TGTGCCAGCAGTTACGACGACAGGGGGCTCGAGACCCAGTACTTC. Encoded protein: CASSYDDRGLETQYF.

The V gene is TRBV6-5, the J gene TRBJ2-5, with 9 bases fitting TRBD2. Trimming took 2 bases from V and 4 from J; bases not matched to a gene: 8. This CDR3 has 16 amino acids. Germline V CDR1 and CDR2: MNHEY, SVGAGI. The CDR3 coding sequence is TGTGCCAGCAGTTACGCGGCTAGCGGGATATTAGAGACCCAGTACTTC. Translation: CASSYAASGILETQYF.

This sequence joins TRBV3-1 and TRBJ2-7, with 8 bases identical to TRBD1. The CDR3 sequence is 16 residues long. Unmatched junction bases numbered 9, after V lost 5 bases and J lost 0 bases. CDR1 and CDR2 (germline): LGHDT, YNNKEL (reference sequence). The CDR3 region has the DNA TGTGCCAGCAGCTTGACAGGGGCGGTTAGCTCCTACGAGCAGTACTTC. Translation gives CASSLTGAVSSYEQYF.

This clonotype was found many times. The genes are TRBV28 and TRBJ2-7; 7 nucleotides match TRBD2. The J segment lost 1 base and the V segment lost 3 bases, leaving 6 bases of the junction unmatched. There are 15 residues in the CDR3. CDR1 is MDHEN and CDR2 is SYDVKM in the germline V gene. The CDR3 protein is CASSFWASGSYEQYF. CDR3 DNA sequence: TGTGCCAGCAGTTTCTGGGCTAGCGGATCCTACGAGCAGTACTTC.

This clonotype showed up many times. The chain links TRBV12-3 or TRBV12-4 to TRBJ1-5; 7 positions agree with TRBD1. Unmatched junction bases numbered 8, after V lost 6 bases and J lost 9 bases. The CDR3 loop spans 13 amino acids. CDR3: CASSPGQERPQHF. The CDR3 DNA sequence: TGTGCCAGCAGCCCCGGACAGGAGAGGCCCCAGCATTTT.

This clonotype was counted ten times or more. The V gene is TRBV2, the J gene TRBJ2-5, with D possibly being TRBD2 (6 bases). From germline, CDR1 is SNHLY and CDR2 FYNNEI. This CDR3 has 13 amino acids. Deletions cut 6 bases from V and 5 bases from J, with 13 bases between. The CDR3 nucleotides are TGTGCCAGCAGGTACGGGAGAACCGAGACCCAGTACTTC. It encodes CASRYGRTETQYF.

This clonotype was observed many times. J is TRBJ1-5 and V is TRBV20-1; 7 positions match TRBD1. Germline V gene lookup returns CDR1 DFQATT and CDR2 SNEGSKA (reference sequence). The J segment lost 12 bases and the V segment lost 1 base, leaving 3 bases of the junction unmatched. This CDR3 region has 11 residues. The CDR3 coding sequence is TGCAGTGCTAGAGGCGGGGACAGCCAGCATTTT. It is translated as CSARGGDSQHF.